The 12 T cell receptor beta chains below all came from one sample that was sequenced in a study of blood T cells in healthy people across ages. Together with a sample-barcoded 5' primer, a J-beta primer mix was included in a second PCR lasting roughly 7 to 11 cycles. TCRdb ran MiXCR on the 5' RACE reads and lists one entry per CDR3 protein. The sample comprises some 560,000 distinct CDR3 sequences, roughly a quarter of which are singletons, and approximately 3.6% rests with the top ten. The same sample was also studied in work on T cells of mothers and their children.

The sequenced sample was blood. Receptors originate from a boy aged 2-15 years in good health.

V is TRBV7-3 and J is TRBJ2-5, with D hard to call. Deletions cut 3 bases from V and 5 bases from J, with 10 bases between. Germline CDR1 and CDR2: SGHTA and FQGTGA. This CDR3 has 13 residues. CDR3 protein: CASSLTSHETQYF. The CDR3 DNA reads TGTGCCAGCAGCTTGACAAGTCACGAGACCCAGTACTTC.

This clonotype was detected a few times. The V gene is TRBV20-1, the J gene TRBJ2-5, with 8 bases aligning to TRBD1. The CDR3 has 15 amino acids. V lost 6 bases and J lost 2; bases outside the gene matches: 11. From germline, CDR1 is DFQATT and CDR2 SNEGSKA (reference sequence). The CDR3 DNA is TGCAGTGCGTTACAGGGGGAACGCGTACAAGAGACCCAGTACTTC. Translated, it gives CSALQGERVQETQYF.

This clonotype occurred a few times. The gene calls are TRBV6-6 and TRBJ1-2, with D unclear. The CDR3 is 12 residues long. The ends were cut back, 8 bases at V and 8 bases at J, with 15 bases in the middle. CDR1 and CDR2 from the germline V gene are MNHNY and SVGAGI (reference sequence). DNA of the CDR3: TGTGCCAGCTACTCGGGCGCGGACGGCTACACCTTC. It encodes CASYSGADGYTF.

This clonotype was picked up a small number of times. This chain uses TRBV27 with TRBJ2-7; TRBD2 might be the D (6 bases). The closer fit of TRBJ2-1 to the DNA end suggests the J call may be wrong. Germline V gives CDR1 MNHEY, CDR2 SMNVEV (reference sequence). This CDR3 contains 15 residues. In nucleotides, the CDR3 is TGTGCCAGCAGTTTATACGGGGGACTTGACAATGAGCAGTTCTTC. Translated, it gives CASSLYGGLDNEQFF.

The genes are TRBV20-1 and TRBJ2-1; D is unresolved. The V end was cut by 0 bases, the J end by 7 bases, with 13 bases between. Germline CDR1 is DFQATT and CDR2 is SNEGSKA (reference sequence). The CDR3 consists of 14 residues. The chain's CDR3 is CSARDPGFSNEQFF. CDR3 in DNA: TGCAGTGCTAGAGATCCCGGTTTTAGTAATGAGCAGTTCTTC.

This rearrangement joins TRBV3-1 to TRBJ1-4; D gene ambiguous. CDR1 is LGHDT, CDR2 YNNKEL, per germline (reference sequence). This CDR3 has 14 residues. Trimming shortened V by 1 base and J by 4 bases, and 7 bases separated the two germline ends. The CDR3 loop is CASSQVYRNEKLFF. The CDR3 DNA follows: TGTGCCAGCAGCCAAGTCTACCGTAATGAAAAACTGTTTTTT.

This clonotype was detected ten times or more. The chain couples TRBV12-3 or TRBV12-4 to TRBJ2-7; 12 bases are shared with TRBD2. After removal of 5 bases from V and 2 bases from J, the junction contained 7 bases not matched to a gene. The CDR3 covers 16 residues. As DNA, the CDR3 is TGTGCCAGCAGTCCGACCCCTAGCGGGAGGGCCTACGAGCAGTACTTC. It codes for CASSPTPSGRAYEQYF.

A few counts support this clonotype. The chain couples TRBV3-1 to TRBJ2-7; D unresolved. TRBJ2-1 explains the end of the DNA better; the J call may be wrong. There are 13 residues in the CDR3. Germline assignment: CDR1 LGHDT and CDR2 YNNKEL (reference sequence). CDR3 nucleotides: TGTGCCAGCAGCCAAAAGAAGTACAATGAGCAGTTCTTC. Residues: CASSQKKYNEQFF.

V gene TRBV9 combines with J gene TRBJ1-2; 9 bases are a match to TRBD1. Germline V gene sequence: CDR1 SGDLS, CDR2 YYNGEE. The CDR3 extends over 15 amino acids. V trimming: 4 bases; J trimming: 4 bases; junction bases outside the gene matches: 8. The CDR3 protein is CASSPRSGQGYGYTF. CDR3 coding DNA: TGTGCCAGCAGCCCAAGGTCGGGACAGGGCTATGGCTACACCTTC.

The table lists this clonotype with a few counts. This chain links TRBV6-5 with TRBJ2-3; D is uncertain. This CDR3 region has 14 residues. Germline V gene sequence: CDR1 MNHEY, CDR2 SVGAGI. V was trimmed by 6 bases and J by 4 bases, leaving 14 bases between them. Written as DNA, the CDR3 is TGTGCCAGCAGAACCGGACGGTCGGCAGATACGCAGTATTTT. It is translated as CASRTGRSADTQYF.

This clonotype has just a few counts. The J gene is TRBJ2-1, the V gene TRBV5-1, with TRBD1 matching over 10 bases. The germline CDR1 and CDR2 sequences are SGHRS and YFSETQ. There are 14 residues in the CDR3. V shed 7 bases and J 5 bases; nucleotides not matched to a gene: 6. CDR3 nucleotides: TGCGCCAGCCTTTCCGGGACAGGGGACAATGAGCAGTTCTTC. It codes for CASLSGTGDNEQFF.

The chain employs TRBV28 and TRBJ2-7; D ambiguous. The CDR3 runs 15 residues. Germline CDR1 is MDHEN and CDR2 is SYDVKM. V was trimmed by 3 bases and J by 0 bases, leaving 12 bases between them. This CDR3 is CASSFLGSSSYEQYF. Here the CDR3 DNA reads TGTGCCAGCAGTTTCCTTGGGTCTTCCTCCTACGAGCAGTACTTC.